The following is a TCR beta chain sequence with its context. Sequencing used immunoSEQ multiplex PCR; TCRdb keeps in-frame clones, though not all of them. The sample has 30,000 or so clones; 70% to 90% are singletons. The sample originates from a study of PD-L1 blockade in urothelial cancer. Study-wide background: The researchers analyzed blood 3 weeks (second dose) and 6 weeks after treatment start. A median approximately 150,000 T cells were found in blood samples.

Time point here: peripheral blood 6 weeks after treatment start. Locally advanced or metastatic urothelial carcinoma was present in patients. Sampling of each patient yielded between 1 and 8 specimens, collected pretreatment and on-treatment. This CDR3 has 16 residues. This sequence was found in a man of 80 years or more with urothelial cancer. The V and J genes are TRBV21-1 and TRBJ2-1; the D call in the table, TRBD2, was not verified against the DNA. TRBV21-1 is a listed pseudogene. This material consisted of PBMCs, taken around atezolizumab (anti-PD-L1) treatment. CDR3 sequence (DNA): TGTGCCAGCAGCAAAGCAACTTCTAGCGGGAGGGTTGAGCAGTTCTTC. It yields the protein CASSKATSSGRVEQFF.